This TCR beta chain was retrieved from a study of T cells after yellow fever vaccination (dated by TCRdb to between 2017 and 2020). About the full investigation: The SMART-Seq v4 Ultra Low Input RNA kit was used to prepare libraries from fractions with low cell numbers. To follow T-cell clones before and after primary and booster YFV17D yellow fever vaccination, bulk TCR alpha and beta repertoires were sequenced over time. Two healthy male donors, one aged 18 to 30 and one aged 30 to 40 years, made up the cohort. Blood was drawn at multiple timepoints before and after primary and secondary immunization, with bulk PBMC replicates and cell subsets isolated. Overall study results and their limits: Because abundant contaminating clonotypes from the bulk population could be contained in FACS-sorted repertoires, computational filtering was required. A small fraction of clonotypes appeared in both the CD4 and CD8 compartments, likely as a result of convergent recombination. The secondary T-cell response was found to be weaker but faster than the primary response, with a peak reached on day 5 rather than on day 15. After the booster, most of the clones that had expanded following primary vaccination were detected again (96% of CD4 and 88% of CD8), which suggests that memory was broadly maintained. Only two donors were included in the study, so the extent to which the findings can be generalized is limited.

TCR cDNA was synthesized by 5'RACE template switching, through which a universal primer site and unique molecular identifiers were introduced. Priming for cDNA synthesis came from both the TCR alpha and TCR beta constant segments. Libraries were amplified in two PCR steps, with sample barcodes and sequencing adapters added in the second step. Sequencing of libraries was performed on Illumina HiSeq 2500 (2x100 bp) or NovaSeq (2x150 bp). Per the original workflow: Demultiplexing of reads and collapsing into UMI consensus sequences were performed with MIGEC, and V(D)J alignment was carried out with MiXCR. Vaccine-responding clonotypes were defined with edgeR using replicate PBMC samples, requiring FDR below 0.01 and a log2 fold change above 5 up to day 15. Bulk clonotypes were assigned CD4 or CD8 identity according to which sequenced CD4 or CD8 repertoire held them at higher abundance. TCRdb trimmed public reads at Q25 via fastp, called clones via MiXCR and kept in-frame beta chains. Every distinct CDR3 protein forms one entry, paired with its most common genes and DNA. The V and J calls and clone size come from TCRdb's table, not from the authors' own analysis. A total of nearly 550,000 distinct CDR3 sequences appear in this sample, roughly 21% of them only once. Of the sample, around 15% is held by the ten largest clones.

CDR1 and CDR2, looked up from the germline V gene, are ENHRY and SYGVKD. Inclusive of the bounding cysteine and phenylalanine, the CDR3 is 16 residues long. Here the CDR3 DNA is all that survives: 48 bases in frame from base 1. The junction shows trimming of 5 bases on V and 5 bases on J, and the gene matches do not reach 8 bases of it. The sample's treatment or condition label, decoded: live attenuated yellow fever vaccine strain. At each blood-draw timepoint, two biological replicates of bulk PBMCs were collected. PBMCs were isolated from peripheral blood using a standard Ficoll-Paque protocol. TriZol was used to extract RNA from bulk PBMCs, from CD4 and CD8 fractions, and from dextramer-positive and dextramer-negative fractions. At least ten counts were recorded for this clonotype. Its specific antigen is unknown. Per-nucleotide qualities are absent, and no much larger clonotype sits a single base away.

The TCR comes from a young man who received the YFV17D yellow fever vaccine. The source material was PBMCs, sampled 15 days after the yellow fever booster vaccination. Recombination joined TRBV10-3 with TRBJ2-5; 13 central nucleotides agree with TRBD2. CDR3 reads: CAISSATSGRSETQYF. The sequence in DNA is TGTGCCATCAGTTCAGCGACTAGCGGGAGGAGTGAGACCCAGTACTTC.